The present entry profiles one T cell receptor beta chain with its context. Its cognate antigen is unknown. These data are taken from a study of Ad26.COV2.S vaccination and SARS-CoV-2 variants. The overall study: The donor was enrolled in the Ad26.COV2.S arm of the COV1001 trial. General observations from the study: Once vaccination had occurred, spike-specific CD8+ and CD4+ T cell responses reportedly showed substantial breadth.

Data came from immunoSEQ multiplex PCR; TCRdb stores just in-frame clones and leaves some out. The sample shows over 400,000 clones, 92% of them seen only once. Noted treatment: 15 to 20 received Ad26.COV2.S at low or high dose, single or two shots; 5 received placebo; per-sample allocation not given. Day 63 following the first vaccine or placebo injection was when the samples were taken. The CDR3 totals 16 residues. J gave up 4 bases and V 4 bases, and 10 bases lay outside the gene matches. Germline CDR1 SGDLS, CDR2 YYNGEE. The chain has TRBV9 and TRBJ2-2; 7 bases are shared with TRBD2. The receptor comes from a person aged 18-60 years who received the Ad26.COV2.S COVID-19 vaccine or a placebo. Sequenced here: peripheral blood, sampled in a trial of Ad26.COV2.S vaccine versus placebo. In nucleotides, the CDR3 is TGTGCCAGCAGCCCATCCGGACTAGAAATCACCGGGGAGCTGTTTTTT. Its protein is CASSPSGLEITGELFF.